A single sample is the source of the 21 T cell receptor beta chains below, sequenced in a study of OX40 agonist ivuxolimab in advanced cancers. Profiled with immunoSEQ multiplex PCR; TCRdb holds only in-frame clones, not every one. The sample records some 95,000 clones, about 91% being singletons. The source material was CD4+ or CD8+ T cells sorted from blood, sampled in a trial of the OX40 agonist ivuxolimab. The receptors were sampled from an adult with an advanced solid tumor such as melanoma, head and neck, liver or kidney cancer.

Note on this clone: Additional DNA sequences in this sample encode the identical CDR3. This sequence joins TRBV5-1 and TRBJ2-3; the match to TRBD1 covers 7 bases. There are 14 residues in the CDR3. V shed 0 bases and J 4 bases; nucleotides not matched to a gene: 2. Looked up from germline, CDR1 is SGHRS and CDR2 is YFSETQ. The DNA for the CDR3 is TGCGCCAGCAGCTTGGGGCAGGGGGCAGATACGCAGTATTTT. Protein product: CASSLGQGADTQYF.

The genes are TRBV5-1 and TRBJ2-5, with D tentatively TRBD1 or TRBD2 (6 bases each). CDR1 SGHRS and CDR2 YFSETQ come from the germline V gene. This CDR3 contains 14 residues. Trimming pared 4 bases from V and 4 bases from J, leaving 14 bases between. CDR3 DNA: TGCGCCAGCAGCGGCATGGGGGGCGCAGAGACCCAGTACTTC. This encodes CASSGMGGAETQYF.

The chain recombines TRBV5-4 with TRBJ2-2; a weak D match, TRBD2 (6 bases). Trimming stripped 2 bases from V and 6 bases from J, with 11 bases between. This CDR3 comprises 14 residues. Germline V lookup: CDR1 SGHNT, CDR2 YYREEE (reference sequence). The CDR3 is CASSFSTSPGELFF. CDR3 DNA: TGTGCCAGCAGCTTCTCAACTAGCCCCGGGGAGCTGTTTTTT.

V is TRBV4-1 and J is TRBJ1-2; 8 bases match TRBD1. The CDR3 sequence is 15 residues long. With 2 bases clipped from V and 2 bases from J, the junction kept 4 bases outside the gene matches. In germline, CDR1 is MGHRA, CDR2 YSYEKL. CDR3 in amino acids: CASSQSRQGNYGYTF. DNA for the CDR3: TGCGCCAGCAGCCAATCTAGACAGGGGAACTATGGCTACACCTTC.

The chain combines TRBV4-1 with TRBJ2-6, with D perhaps TRBD1 (5 bases). V gave up 2 bases and J gave up 4 bases, with 12 bases separating them. The germline CDR1 and CDR2 sequences are MGHRA and YSYEKL. The CDR3 totals 16 residues. The CDR3 DNA is TGCGCCAGCAGCCAATTCTTAGGGGCCGGGGCCAACGTCCTGACTTTC. Translated: CASSQFLGAGANVLTF.

V usage is TRBV2 and J usage is TRBJ1-5; D ambiguous. V gave up 4 bases and J gave up 2 bases, with 6 bases separating them. Germline assignment: CDR1 SNHLY and CDR2 FYNNEI. The CDR3 has 13 residues. The CDR3 DNA is TGTGCCAGCAGTGTTGATGGCAATCAGCCCCAGCATTTT. Its translation: CASSVDGNQPQHF.

The V and J genes are TRBV10-2 and TRBJ1-6; 7 bases are shared with TRBD1. This CDR3 region has 15 residues. Germline trimming cut 2 bases from V and 11 bases from J; bases unmatched to any gene: 9. The germline gives CDR1 WSHSY, CDR2 SAAADI. The CDR3 DNA sequence: TGCGCCAGCAGTGAGGGGGGACAGCGACGGACACCCCTCCACTTT. It yields the protein CASSEGGQRRTPLHF.

The chain joins TRBV6-9 to TRBJ2-6, with no clear D. Germline V gives CDR1 MNHGY, CDR2 SVAAGI. The CDR3 is 20 amino acids. V lost 6 bases and J lost 0, with 24 bases in between. In DNA form, the CDR3 reads TGTGCCAGCAGCAGAAGGGAAAAAACAACTCCACCCTCTGGGGCCAACGTCCTGACTTTC. Translated: CASSRREKTTPPSGANVLTF.

J is TRBJ1-1 and V is TRBV6-6; D is possibly TRBD1 (6 bases). V was cut by 1 base and J by 3 bases, with 9 bases left in between. The CDR3 runs to 14 residues. Germline V lookup: CDR1 MNHNY, CDR2 SVGAGI (reference sequence). CDR3 protein: CASSYFRGDTEAFF. DNA for the CDR3: TGTGCCAGCAGTTACTTCAGGGGAGACACTGAAGCTTTCTTT.

This clone was observed once. The same CDR3 can be traced to other DNA sequences in this sample. The chain is built from TRBV6-1 and TRBJ2-7, with 7 positions matching TRBD1. V dropped 3 bases and J dropped 7; count of bases not matched to a gene: 9. From germline, CDR1 is MNHNS and CDR2 SASEGT. The CDR3 covers 14 residues. The CDR3 protein is CASSENRGVGEQYF. The CDR3 DNA reads as TGTGCCAGCAGTGAGAACAGGGGAGTCGGGGAGCAGTACTTC.

This clone was counted only a few times. The V gene is TRBV6-4, the J gene TRBJ1-1, with TRBD1 identical over 8 bases. V shed 2 bases, J shed 4 bases, and the junction held 3 bases outside the gene matches. Germline V gene data show CDR1 as MRHNA and CDR2 as SNTAGT. The CDR3 extends over 14 amino acids. CDR3 amino acids: CASSDQGASTEAFF. The CDR3 DNA sequence: TGTGCCAGCAGTGACCAGGGGGCGAGCACTGAAGCTTTCTTT.

There are a few counts of this clone. The chain employs TRBV6-5 and TRBJ1-6, with D maybe TRBD1 (5 bases). Trimming left V 6 bases short and J 6 bases short, with 15 bases between. The CDR3 loop spans 15 amino acids. The germline gives CDR1 MNHEY, CDR2 SVGAGI. The CDR3 is CASRAPGPFNSPLHF. The CDR3 DNA reads as TGTGCCAGCAGGGCCCCGGGACCCTTTAATTCACCCCTCCACTTT.

The rearrangement uses TRBV7-2 and TRBJ1-2; no firm D call. The V gene lost 7 bases and the J gene lost 4 bases, with 16 bases spanning the gap. This CDR3 is built from 14 residues. Per germline, CDR1 SGHTA and CDR2 FQGNSA. The CDR3 DNA follows: TGTGCCAGCAACATACAATGGGATTCCTATGGCTACACCTTC. Amino acid sequence: CASNIQWDSYGYTF.

Regarding this clone: The identical CDR3 is also encoded by other nucleotide sequences in the sample. V and J are TRBV30 and TRBJ1-5; D might be TRBD1 (6 bases). The CDR3 extends over 13 amino acids. The germline V and J ends were trimmed by 2 bases and 3 bases, with 8 bases remaining between them. CDR1 is GTSNPN, CDR2 SVGIG, per germline (reference sequence). The CDR3 loop is CAWSRQDNQPQHF. The CDR3 bases are TGTGCCTGGAGTCGACAGGACAATCAGCCCCAGCATTTT.

The chain carries TRBV7-3 and TRBJ1-6; D gene ambiguous. Germline V gives CDR1 SGHTA, CDR2 FQGTGA. With 5 bases removed from V and 9 bases from J, the gap between germline ends came to 17 bases. The CDR3 covers 15 residues. For the CDR3, the DNA is TGTGCCAGCAGCCCCTCCCGGACCAGAGGTTCACCCCTCCACTTT. It encodes CASSPSRTRGSPLHF.

V and J are TRBV28 and TRBJ2-3; the match to TRBD2 covers 12 bases. The trim removed 4 bases at V and 6 bases at J, leaving 5 bases unmatched. The CDR3 has 15 residues. Germline V gene data show CDR1 as MDHEN and CDR2 as SYDVKM. The CDR3 DNA reads TGTGCCAGCAGTTCCGGGCTAGCGGGGGGGGATACGCAGTATTTT. This gives the protein CASSSGLAGGDTQYF.

V usage is TRBV7-9 and J usage is TRBJ2-7; D might be TRBD2 (5 bases). V was trimmed by 4 bases and J by 3 bases, leaving 10 bases between them. Germline CDR1 and CDR2: SEHNR and FQNEAQ (reference sequence). The CDR3 is 13 amino acids. Here the CDR3 reads CASSYDRGYEQYF. The CDR3 bases are TGTGCCAGCAGCTATGACCGGGGCTACGAGCAGTACTTC. Combining the CDR3 with reference TRBV7-9 and TRBJ2-7 gives the whole variable domain DTGVSQNPRHKITKRGQNVTFRCDPISEHNRLYWYRQTLGQGPEFLTYFQNEAQLEKSRLLSDRFSAERPKGSFSTLEIQRTEQGDSAMYLCASSYDRGYEQYFGPGTRLTVT.

The chain couples TRBV5-1 to TRBJ1-3; D gene ambiguous. Germline V gives CDR1 SGHRS, CDR2 YFSETQ. CDR3 size: 15 residues. Trimming pared 3 bases from V and 0 bases from J, leaving 10 bases between. DNA of the CDR3: TGCGCCAGCAGCTGGACGGGAGACTCTGGAAACACCATATATTTT. Translation: CASSWTGDSGNTIYF.

The J gene is TRBJ1-1, the V gene TRBV7-2; D gene uncertain. Trimming left V 5 bases short and J 8 bases short, with 9 bases between. This CDR3 is 11 amino acids long. Germline values: CDR1 SGHTA, CDR2 FQGNSA. The CDR3 protein is CASSPNIEAFF. CDR3 sequence (DNA): TGTGCCAGCAGCCCTAACATAGAAGCTTTCTTT.

The rearrangement links TRBV5-1 to TRBJ2-1; weak D call: TRBD1 (5 bases). Germline V gene lookup returns CDR1 SGHRS and CDR2 YFSETQ. V dropped 4 bases and J dropped 0 bases, with 14 bases sitting between them. CDR3 length equals 16 residues. The DNA of the CDR3 is TGCGCCAGCAGCCCCGCCCCGACAGCCTCCTACAATGAGCAGTTCTTC. Protein: CASSPAPTASYNEQFF.

The chain employs TRBV10-3 and TRBJ1-4; D gene ambiguous. Germline V gene lookup returns CDR1 ENHRY and CDR2 SYGVKD. The germline V and J ends were trimmed by 3 bases and 5 bases, with 10 bases remaining between them. The CDR3 contains 14 residues. The CDR3 spells CAISEGPVNEKLFF. CDR3 nucleotide sequence: TGTGCCATCAGTGAAGGGCCCGTCAATGAAAAACTGTTTTTT.